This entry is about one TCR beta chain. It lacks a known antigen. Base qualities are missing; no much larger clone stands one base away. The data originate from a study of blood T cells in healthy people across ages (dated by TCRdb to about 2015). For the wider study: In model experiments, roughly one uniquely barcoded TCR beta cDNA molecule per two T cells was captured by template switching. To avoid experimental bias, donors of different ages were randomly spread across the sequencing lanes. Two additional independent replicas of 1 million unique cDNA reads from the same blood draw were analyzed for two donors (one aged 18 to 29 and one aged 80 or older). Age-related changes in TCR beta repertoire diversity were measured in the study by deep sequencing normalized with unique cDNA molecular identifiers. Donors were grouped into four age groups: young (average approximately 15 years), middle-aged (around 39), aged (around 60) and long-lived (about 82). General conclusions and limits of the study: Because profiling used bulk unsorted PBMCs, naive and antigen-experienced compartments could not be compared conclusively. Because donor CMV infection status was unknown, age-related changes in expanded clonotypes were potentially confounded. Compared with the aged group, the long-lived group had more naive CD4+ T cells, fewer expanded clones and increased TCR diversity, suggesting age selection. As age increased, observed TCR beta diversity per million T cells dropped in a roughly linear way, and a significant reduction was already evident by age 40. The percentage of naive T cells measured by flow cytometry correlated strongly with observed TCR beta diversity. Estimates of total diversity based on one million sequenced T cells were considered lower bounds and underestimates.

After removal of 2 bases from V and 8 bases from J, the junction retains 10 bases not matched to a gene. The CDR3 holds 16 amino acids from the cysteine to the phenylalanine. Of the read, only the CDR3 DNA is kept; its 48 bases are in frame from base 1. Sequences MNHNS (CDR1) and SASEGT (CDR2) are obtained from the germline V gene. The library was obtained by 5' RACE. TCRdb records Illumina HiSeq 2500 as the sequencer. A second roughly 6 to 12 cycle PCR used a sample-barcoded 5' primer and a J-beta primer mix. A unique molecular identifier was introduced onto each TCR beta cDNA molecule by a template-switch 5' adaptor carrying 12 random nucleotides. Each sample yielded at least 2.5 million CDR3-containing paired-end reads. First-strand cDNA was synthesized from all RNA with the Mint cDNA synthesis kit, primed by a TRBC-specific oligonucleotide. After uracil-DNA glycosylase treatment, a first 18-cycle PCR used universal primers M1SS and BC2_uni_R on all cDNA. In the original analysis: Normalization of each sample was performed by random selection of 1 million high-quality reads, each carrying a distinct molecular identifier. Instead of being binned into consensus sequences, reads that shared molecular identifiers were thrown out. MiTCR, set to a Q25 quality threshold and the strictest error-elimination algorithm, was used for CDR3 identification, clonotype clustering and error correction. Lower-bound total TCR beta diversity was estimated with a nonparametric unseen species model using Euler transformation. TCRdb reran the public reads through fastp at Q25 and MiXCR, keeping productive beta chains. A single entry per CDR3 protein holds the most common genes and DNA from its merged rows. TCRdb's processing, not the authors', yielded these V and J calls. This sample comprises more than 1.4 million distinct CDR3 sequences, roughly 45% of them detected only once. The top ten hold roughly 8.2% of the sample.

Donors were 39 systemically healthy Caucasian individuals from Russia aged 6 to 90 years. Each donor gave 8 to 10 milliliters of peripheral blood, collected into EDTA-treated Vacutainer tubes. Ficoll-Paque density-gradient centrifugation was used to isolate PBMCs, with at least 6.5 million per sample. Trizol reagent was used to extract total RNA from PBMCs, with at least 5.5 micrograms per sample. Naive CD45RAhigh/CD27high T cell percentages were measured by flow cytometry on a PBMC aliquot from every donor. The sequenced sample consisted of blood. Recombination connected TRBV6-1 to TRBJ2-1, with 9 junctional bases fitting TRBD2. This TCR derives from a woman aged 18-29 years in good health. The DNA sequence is TGTGCCAGCAGTGAAAAGCCGCGGGAGGGCGGGTATGAGCAGTTCTTC. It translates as CASSEKPREGGYEQFF.